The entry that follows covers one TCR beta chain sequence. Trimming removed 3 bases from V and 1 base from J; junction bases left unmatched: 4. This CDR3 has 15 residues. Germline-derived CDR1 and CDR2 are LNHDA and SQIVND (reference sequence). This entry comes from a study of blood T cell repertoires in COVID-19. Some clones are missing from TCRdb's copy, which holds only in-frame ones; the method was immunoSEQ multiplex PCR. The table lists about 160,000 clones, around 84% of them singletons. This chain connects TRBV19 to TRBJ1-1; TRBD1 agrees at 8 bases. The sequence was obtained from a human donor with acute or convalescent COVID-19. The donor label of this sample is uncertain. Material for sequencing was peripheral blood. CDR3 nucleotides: TGTGCCAGTAGTATGGGACAGGTTCAGAACACTGAAGCTTTCTTT. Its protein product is CASSMGQVQNTEAFF. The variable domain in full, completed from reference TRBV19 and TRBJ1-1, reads DGGITQSPKYLFRKEGQNVTLSCEQNLNHDAMYWYRQDPGQGLRLIYYSQIVNDFQKGDIAEGYSVSREKKESFPLTVTSAQKNPTAFYLCASSMGQVQNTEAFFGQGTRLTVV.